Sequencing of this T cell receptor beta chain was carried out in a study of shared clonotypes between healthy human individuals. Produced via immunoSEQ multiplex PCR; TCRdb's table is partial and in-frame only. The repertoire includes approximately 1,000,000 clones, around three quarters of them detected once, and approximately 0.5% sits in the top ten. The germline gives CDR1 KGHSH, CDR2 LQKENI. The CDR3 spans 13 residues. Trimming took 5 bases from V and 0 from J, leaving 7 bases between them. The specimen sequenced was memory CD4+ T cells from PBMCs. Subset: CD45RA-negative fraction. This chain joins TRBV18 and TRBJ1-1, with D hard to call. The receptor was derived from a man aged 18-30 years in good health. Some clones in this sample may be carry-over from other donors' samples. The CDR3 is CASSESMNTEAFF. CDR3 bases: TGTGCCAGCTCAGAAAGCATGAACACTGAAGCTTTCTTT.